Listed below are T cell receptor beta chains from one sample, sequenced in a study of cytomegalovirus exposure and HLA in healthy donors. Sequencing was performed with immunoSEQ multiplex PCR; in TCRdb, only in-frame clones are kept and a portion is missing. Seen here are about 98,000 clones, under 75% observed once, and the top ten hold 0.95% to 1.5%. Sequencing input: PBMCs. The receptors were gathered from a female donor in good health and CMV-seronegative. Both conserved end residues are part of each CDR3. Fields, in order: J gene, D gene, clone size, V gene, CDR3 protein, CDR3 DNA. A D gene is named only where the DNA matches it firmly. Clone size is given for some rows only: seen once, a few or many times, or a class if the clone is expanded.

J: TRBJ2-1; D: TRBD2; size: -; V: TRBV20-1; CDR3: CSAQSGTSQFF; DNA: TGCAGTGCCCAATCTGGGACTAGTCAGTTCTTC
J: TRBJ1-1; D: TRBD1; size: -; V: TRBV29-1; CDR3: CSVRSGGENTEAFF; DNA: TGCAGCGTTAGATCAGGGGGCGAGAACACTGAAGCTTTCTTT
J: TRBJ2-5; D: TRBD1; size: -; V: TRBV12-5; CDR3: CASGWDREETQYF; DNA: TGTGCTAGTGGTTGGGACAGGGAAGAGACCCAGTACTTC
J: TRBJ2-7; D: TRBD2; size: few; V: TRBV4-1; CDR3: CASSQAGTSSYEQYF; DNA: TGCGCCAGCAGCCAAGCCGGGACTAGCTCCTACGAGCAGTACTTC
J: TRBJ2-2; D: -; size: -; V: TRBV28; CDR3: CASSLPTGTNTGELFF; DNA: TGTGCCAGCAGTTTACCAACAGGGACGAACACCGGGGAGCTGTTTTTT
J: TRBJ1-1; D: TRBD1; size: -; V: TRBV7-9; CDR3: CASSILQGTEAFF; DNA: TGTGCCAGCAGCATACTACAGGGGACTGAAGCTTTCTTT
J: TRBJ1-2; D: TRBD1; size: -; V: TRBV7-2; CDR3: CASSFTGQGAYGYTF; DNA: TGTGCCAGCAGCTTTACGGGACAGGGGGCCTATGGCTACACCTTC
J: TRBJ1-2; D: TRBD1; size: -; V: TRBV4-2; CDR3: CASSPTEDRGDGYTF; DNA: TGTGCCAGCAGCCCTACCGAAGACAGGGGCGATGGCTACACCTTC
J: TRBJ2-6; D: -; size: few; V: TRBV30; CDR3: CAWSAAGVSGANVLTF; DNA: TGTGCCTGGAGTGCAGCAGGGGTCTCTGGGGCCAACGTCCTGACTTTC
J: TRBJ1-4; D: -; size: -; V: TRBV9; CDR3: CASSGPDSHNEKLFF; DNA: TGTGCCAGCAGCGGCCCTGACAGTCATAATGAAAAACTGTTTTTT
J: TRBJ1-1; D: -; size: -; V: TRBV23-1; CDR3: CASSQSRTVITEAFF; DNA: TGCGCCAGCAGTCAATCTAGGACAGTTATCACTGAAGCTTTCTTT
J: TRBJ2-7; D: -; size: few; V: TRBV9; CDR3: CASSPGEGDISYEQYF; DNA: TGTGCCAGCAGCCCCGGGGAGGGGGACATCTCCTACGAGCAGTACTTC
J: TRBJ2-7; D: TRBD2; size: -; V: TRBV5-1; CDR3: CASSLVLAGVYDEQYF; DNA: TGCGCCAGCAGCTTGGTGCTAGCGGGAGTATACGACGAGCAGTACTTC
J: TRBJ2-2; D: TRBD2; size: once; V: TRBV2; CDR3: CASSASSGGANTGELFF; DNA: TGTGCCAGCAGCGCCTCCAGCGGGGGCGCGAACACCGGGGAGCTGTTTTTT
J: TRBJ2-5; D: TRBD1; size: -; V: TRBV7-9; CDR3: CASSLAPGQGAFETQYF; DNA: TGTGCCAGCAGCTTAGCGCCGGGACAGGGGGCTTTTGAGACCCAGTACTTC
J: TRBJ1-2; D: TRBD1; size: -; V: TRBV4-1; CDR3: CASSQDRGQSPYGYTF; DNA: TGCGCCAGCAGCCAAGATCGGGGACAGTCCCCATATGGCTACACCTTC
J: TRBJ2-1; D: TRBD1; size: -; V: TRBV7-3; CDR3: CASSNRQGNEQFF; DNA: TGTGCCAGCAGCAACCGACAGGGGAATGAGCAGTTCTTC
J: TRBJ2-2; D: -; size: -; V: TRBV7-2; CDR3: CASSLGYNTGELFF; DNA: TGTGCCAGCAGCTTAGGTTATAACACCGGGGAGCTGTTTTTT
J: TRBJ2-1; D: -; size: -; V: TRBV6-1; CDR3: CASRDRTYNEQFF; DNA: TGTGCCAGCAGAGACAGAACCTACAATGAGCAGTTCTTC
J: TRBJ2-2; D: -; size: -; V: TRBV5-1; CDR3: CASSLGQSTGELFF; DNA: TGCGCCAGCAGCTTGGGACAAAGCACCGGGGAGCTGTTTTTT
J: TRBJ1-3; D: -; size: -; V: TRBV6-5; CDR3: CASSYGRGNTIYF; DNA: TGTGCCAGCAGTTACGGCCGCGGAAACACCATATATTTT
J: TRBJ1-2; D: TRBD1; size: few; V: TRBV25-1; CDR3: CASSAPTGGNGYTF; DNA: TGTGCCAGCAGTGCACCGACAGGGGGGAATGGCTACACCTTC
J: TRBJ1-2; D: TRBD1; size: -; V: TRBV13; CDR3: CASTRTGGGNGYTF; DNA: TGTGCCAGCACCCGAACAGGGGGGGGGAATGGCTACACCTTC
J: TRBJ1-1; D: -; size: few; V: TRBV6-5; CDR3: CASTRRGGSEAFF; DNA: TGTGCCAGCACCAGAAGGGGGGGCAGTGAAGCTTTCTTT
J: TRBJ1-2; D: -; size: -; V: TRBV28; CDR3: CASSFSAETYGYTF; DNA: TGTGCCAGCAGTTTTTCGGCGGAAACCTATGGCTACACCTTC
J: TRBJ1-2; D: -; size: few; V: TRBV6-6; CDR3: CASSYGGNYGYTF; DNA: TGTGCCAGCAGTTATGGGGGGAACTATGGCTACACCTTC
J: TRBJ2-3; D: -; size: -; V: TRBV7-2; CDR3: CASSSDYLSTDTQYF; DNA: TGTGCCAGCAGCTCGGACTACCTTAGCACAGATACGCAGTATTTT
J: TRBJ2-3; D: -; size: -; V: TRBV21-1; CDR3: CGSGDTTDTQYF; DNA: TGCGGATCCGGGGACACCACAGATACGCAGTATTTT
J: TRBJ1-2; D: -; size: few; V: TRBV29-1; CDR3: CSVGPLEPGGYGYTF; DNA: TGCAGCGTTGGGCCGCTAGAGCCCGGGGGGTATGGCTACACCTTC
J: TRBJ2-1; D: -; size: once; V: TRBV7-6; CDR3: CASSLGQGYEQFF; DNA: TGTGCCAGCAGCTTAGGCCAGGGTTATGAGCAGTTCTTC
J: TRBJ2-1; D: TRBD2; size: few; V: TRBV6-6; CDR3: CASSTLAARENEQFF; DNA: TGTGCCAGCAGTACGCTAGCGGCGAGGGAAAATGAGCAGTTCTTC